These 19 T cell receptor beta chains came from one sample sequenced in a study of spatial heterogeneity in lung cancer. Time point noted: blood at routine non-recurrence follow-up after resection. MiXCR, applied by TCRdb to the 5' RACE reads, yields one record per CDR3 protein. The sample lists 25,000 to 35,000 distinct CDR3 sequences; about 9.4% were seen once. The sequences come from PBMCs, collected at follow-up. The receptors here all came from a female donor with early-stage non-small cell lung cancer.

This clonotype was found many times. The genes are TRBV7-2 and TRBJ2-7; tentatively, D is TRBD1 (5 bases). The CDR3 is made up of 15 amino acids. Trimming cost V 3 bases and J 4 bases, with 16 bases left between them. CDR1 and CDR2 from the germline V gene are SGHTA and FQGNSA. The CDR3 loop is CASSLGPSSQYEQYF. Here the CDR3 DNA reads TGTGCCAGCAGCTTGGGGCCGTCCTCCCAGTACGAGCAGTACTTC.

This chain uses TRBV7-2 with TRBJ2-5; no reliable D call. The V end lost 1 base, the J end lost 5 bases, and 11 bases lay between the germline ends. Germline loops: CDR1 SGHTA, CDR2 FQGNSA. The CDR3 spans 14 residues. The CDR3, as DNA: TGTGCCAGCAGCTTAGTCTCGGGCTGGGAGACCCAGTACTTC. This codes for CASSLVSGWETQYF.

This clonotype was observed a handful of times. The chain carries TRBV6-2 or TRBV6-3 and TRBJ2-1, with a tentative D call TRBD1 (6 bases). Germline V gene sequence: CDR1 MNHEY, CDR2 SVGEGT. The germline V and J ends were trimmed by 1 base and 1 base, with 8 bases remaining between them. The CDR3 extends over 15 amino acids. The CDR3 reads CASSYLQGSYNEQFF. The DNA for the CDR3 is TGTGCCAGCAGTTACTTGCAGGGGTCCTACAATGAGCAGTTCTTC.

This clonotype was counted many times. The gene calls are TRBV20-1 and TRBJ1-1; D unresolved. The CDR3 consists of 15 residues. Germline lookup yields CDR1 DFQATT and CDR2 SNEGSKA (reference sequence). Between the trimmed V and J ends, which lost 2 bases and 11 bases, there was a span of 24 bases. The chain's CDR3 is CSARILRQSPKNAFF. Here the CDR3 DNA reads TGCAGTGCTAGAATACTCCGGCAATCACCTAAGAATGCTTTCTTT.

This clonotype has at least ten counts. V and J are TRBV19 and TRBJ1-1; the match to TRBD1 covers 9 bases. Germline V gives CDR1 LNHDA, CDR2 SQIVND (reference sequence). The ends lost 10 bases at V and 1 base at J; junction bases unmatched: 4. The CDR3 spans 13 residues. The CDR3 coding sequence is TGTGCCACGTTGGGACAGGGGAACACTGAAGCTTTCTTT. Protein: CATLGQGNTEAFF.

The V and J genes are TRBV29-1 and TRBJ1-4; unclear D gene. The V end lost 7 bases, the J end lost 8 bases, and 11 bases lay between the germline ends. Looked up from germline, CDR1 is SQVTM and CDR2 is ANQGSEA. This CDR3 region has 11 residues. DNA of the CDR3: TGCAGCGCCGGGGTGGGGGAAAAACTGTTTTTT. Translation: CSAGVGEKLFF.

This clonotype was detected a few times. The rearrangement uses TRBV19 and TRBJ1-5; the D is unclear. This CDR3 region has 15 residues. Looked up from germline, CDR1 is LNHDA and CDR2 is SQIVND (reference sequence). Trimming removed 1 base from V and 6 bases from J, with 13 bases in between. The DNA for the CDR3 is TGTGCCAGTAGTATAGGTTGGACGCCCCCTCAGCCCCAGCATTTT. Amino acid sequence: CASSIGWTPPQPQHF.

V and J are TRBV5-8 and TRBJ2-1; possibly TRBD2 for D (6 bases). The CDR3 extends over 13 amino acids. Looked up from germline, CDR1 is SGHTS and CDR2 is YDEGEE. The V gene lost 4 bases and the J gene lost 8 bases, with 13 bases spanning the gap. CDR3 loop: CASSLRTIYEQFF. The CDR3 bases are TGTGCCAGCAGCCTCCGGACTATTTATGAGCAGTTCTTC. The full variable domain, completed using reference TRBV5-8 and TRBJ2-1, is EAGVTQSPTHLIKTRGQQATLRCSPISGHTSVYWYQQALGLGLQFLLWYDEGEERNRGNFPPRFSGRQFPNYSSELNVNALELEDSALYLCASSLRTIYEQFFGPGTRLTVL.

This clonotype was counted between two and nine times. The chain recombines TRBV25-1 with TRBJ1-1; TRBD1 might be the D (5 bases). Germline V gene sequence: CDR1 MGHDK, CDR2 SYGVNS. This CDR3 comprises 13 residues. The V gene lost 3 bases and the J gene lost 6 bases, with 11 bases spanning the gap. As DNA, the CDR3 is TGTGCCAGCAGTGACAGGGTCCAAGCTGAAGCTTTCTTT. It yields the protein CASSDRVQAEAFF. Full variable domain (outside the CDR3, taken from reference TRBV25-1 and TRBJ1-1): EADIYQTPRYLVIGTGKKITLECSQTMGHDKMYWYQQDPGMELHLIHYSYGVNSTEKGDLSSESTVSRIRTEHFPLTLESARPSHTSQYLCASSDRVQAEAFFGQGTRLTVV.

This chain uses TRBV28 with TRBJ2-7; 9 bases agree with TRBD1. The germline CDR1 and CDR2 sequences are MDHEN and SYDVKM. This CDR3 is built from 14 residues. J gave up 6 bases and V 10 bases, and 13 bases lay outside the gene matches. The CDR3 here is CATRPGQGALEQYF. The CDR3 DNA reads TGTGCCACACGACCGGGACAGGGCGCTCTCGAGCAGTACTTC.

The genes are TRBV24-1 and TRBJ2-5; 8 bases agree with TRBD2. The CDR3 is 15 residues long. V lost 3 bases, J lost 5 bases, and 7 bases stayed unmatched. Germline CDR1 and CDR2: KGHDR and SFDVKD. CDR3 loop: CATSDESGGLETQYF. The CDR3, as DNA: TGTGCCACCAGTGATGAGAGCGGGGGTTTGGAGACCCAGTACTTC.

This clonotype was seen at least ten times. V and J are TRBV3-1 and TRBJ2-7; the D gene is possibly TRBD2 (6 bases). Trimming took 4 bases from V and 7 from J, leaving 17 bases between them. CDR3 size: 14 residues. Germline CDR1 and CDR2: LGHDT and YNNKEL (reference sequence). This chain's CDR3 is CASSPFSGSREQYF. The CDR3 DNA is TGTGCCAGCAGCCCTTTCAGCGGGTCGAGGGAGCAGTACTTC.

This clonotype appeared many times. V usage is TRBV3-1 and J usage is TRBJ1-5, with unresolved D. CDR1 is LGHDT and CDR2 is YNNKEL in the germline V gene (reference sequence). The V end lost 4 bases, the J end lost 7 bases, and 8 bases lay between the germline ends. This CDR3 is built from 12 residues. The CDR3 DNA follows: TGTGCCAGCAGCCCGTGGGGACAGCCCCAGCATTTT. This codes for CASSPWGQPQHF.

This chain uses TRBV28 with TRBJ1-1, with TRBD1 as a possible D gene (5 bases). The length of the CDR3 is 15 residues. From germline, CDR1 is MDHEN and CDR2 SYDVKM. V shed 4 bases and J shed 3 bases, with 15 bases lying between them. The CDR3 DNA follows: TGTGCCAGCAGTTCCCCCTTGGGGGGGGACACTGAAGCTTTCTTT. It yields the protein CASSSPLGGDTEAFF.

This clonotype was picked up a small number of times. The chain has TRBV3-1 and TRBJ2-1; 11 bases align to TRBD2. This CDR3 has 17 residues. The germline gives CDR1 LGHDT, CDR2 YNNKEL (reference sequence). V shed 1 base, J shed 7 bases, and the junction held 9 bases outside the gene matches. As DNA, the CDR3 is TGTGCCAGCAGCCAAGCCCTAGCGGGGGGATCTTGGAATGAGCAGTTCTTC. Residues: CASSQALAGGSWNEQFF.

The rearrangement uses TRBV10-3 and TRBJ2-1, with D tentatively TRBD1 or TRBD2 (5 bases each). Trimming took 3 bases from V and 0 from J, leaving 18 bases between them. CDR3 length equals 18 residues. CDR1 ENHRY and CDR2 SYGVKD come from the germline V gene. The CDR3 coding sequence is TGTGCCATCAGTGACCCTTCAAACGGGGCGAGCTCCTACAATGAGCAGTTCTTC. Encoded protein: CAISDPSNGASSYNEQFF.

This chain connects TRBV5-1 to TRBJ1-2, with TRBD1 as a possible D gene (5 bases). Germline V gene lookup returns CDR1 SGHRS and CDR2 YFSETQ. V was pared by 4 bases and J by 5 bases, with 12 bases between. The CDR3 covers 13 residues. The CDR3 protein is CASSSTGQYGYTF. The CDR3 nucleotides are TGCGCCAGCAGCAGTACAGGTCAATATGGCTACACCTTC.

This clonotype came up many times. The chain employs TRBV19 and TRBJ2-5; possible D gene TRBD2, 6 bases. The germline V and J ends were trimmed by 6 bases and 1 base, with 9 bases remaining between them. Germline V lookup: CDR1 LNHDA, CDR2 SQIVND (reference sequence). The length of the CDR3 is 13 residues. Written as DNA, the CDR3 is TGTGCCAGTAGAAGGACTATCCAAGAGACCCAGTACTTC. Protein product: CASRRTIQETQYF.

Points on this clonotype: Given a much more abundant clone one base away, this may be a read error. This chain uses TRBV29-1 with TRBJ1-1, with 8 bases aligning to TRBD1. J was trimmed by 6 bases and V by 4 bases; bases with no gene match: 13. The CDR3 is made up of 15 amino acids. Germline lookup yields CDR1 SQVTM and CDR2 ANQGSEA. The CDR3 coding sequence is TGCAGCGTTGCCCCCGGGACAGGTCCTAACTCTGAAGCTTTCTTT. Its translation: CSVAPGTGPNSEAFF.